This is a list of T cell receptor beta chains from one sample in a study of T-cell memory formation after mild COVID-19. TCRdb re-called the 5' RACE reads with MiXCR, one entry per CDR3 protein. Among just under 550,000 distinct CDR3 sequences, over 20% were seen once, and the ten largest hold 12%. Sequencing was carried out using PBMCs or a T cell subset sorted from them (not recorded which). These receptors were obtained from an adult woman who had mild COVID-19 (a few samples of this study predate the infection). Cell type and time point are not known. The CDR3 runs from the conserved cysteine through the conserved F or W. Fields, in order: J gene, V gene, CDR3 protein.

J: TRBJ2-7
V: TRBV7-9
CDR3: CASSLDGGFRHEQYF

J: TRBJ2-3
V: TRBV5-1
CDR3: CASTPGPGTDTQYF

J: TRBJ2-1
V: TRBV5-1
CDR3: CASTAGGLGEQFF

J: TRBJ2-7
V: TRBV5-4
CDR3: CASSLGPDRLTYEQYF

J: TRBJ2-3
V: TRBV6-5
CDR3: CASSWGQGGNTQYF

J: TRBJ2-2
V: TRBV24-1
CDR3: CATSDARQGAHTGELFF

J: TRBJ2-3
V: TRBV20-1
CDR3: CSANPGTGSTDTQYF

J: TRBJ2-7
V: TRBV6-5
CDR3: CASSQHAGTSSYEQYF

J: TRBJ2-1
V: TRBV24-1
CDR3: CATSDFQGTEQFF

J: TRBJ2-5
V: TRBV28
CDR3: CASSSAIAGGLETQYF

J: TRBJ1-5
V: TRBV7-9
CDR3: CASSLGGRGNQPQHF

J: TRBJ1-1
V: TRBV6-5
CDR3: CASSYRGWNTEAFF

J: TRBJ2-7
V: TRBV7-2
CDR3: CASSLEYALSYEQYF

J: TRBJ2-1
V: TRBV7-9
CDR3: CASSSGLAGGRNEQFF

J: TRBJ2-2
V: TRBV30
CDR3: CAWGRGLVGTGELFF

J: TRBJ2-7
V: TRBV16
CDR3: CASSQAGRVRYEQYF

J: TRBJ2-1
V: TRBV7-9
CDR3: CASSLVAASSGSRYEQFF

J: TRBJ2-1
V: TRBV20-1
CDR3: CSAPSFGSNEQFF

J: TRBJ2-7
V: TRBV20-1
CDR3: CSAREHGKAGEQYF

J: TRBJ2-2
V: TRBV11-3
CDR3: CASDEGGKTGELFF

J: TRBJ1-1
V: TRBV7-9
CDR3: CASSRLGQKNTEAFF

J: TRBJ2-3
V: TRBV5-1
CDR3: CASSAMGTSGRTNTDTQYF

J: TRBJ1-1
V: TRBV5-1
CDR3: CASSLEGQGWVNTEAFF

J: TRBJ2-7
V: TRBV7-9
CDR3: CASSLVVGAGYEQYF

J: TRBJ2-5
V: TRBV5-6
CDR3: CASSFMDSEETQYF

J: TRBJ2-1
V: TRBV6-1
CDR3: CASSEAGGARNEQFF

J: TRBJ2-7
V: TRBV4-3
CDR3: CASSERPAGEQYF

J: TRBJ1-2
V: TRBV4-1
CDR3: CASSQGQGIDYGYTF

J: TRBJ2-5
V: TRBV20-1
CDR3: CSALGGVHRGTQYF

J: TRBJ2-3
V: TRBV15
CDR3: CATSRDLDSGGAPDTQYF

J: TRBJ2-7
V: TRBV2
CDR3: CATQAGERYEQYF

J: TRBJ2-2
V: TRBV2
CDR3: CASSSKGVYTGELFF

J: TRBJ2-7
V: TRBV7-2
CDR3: CASSLLLAGPLYEQYF

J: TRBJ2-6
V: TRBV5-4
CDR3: CASSSARAFIGANVLTF

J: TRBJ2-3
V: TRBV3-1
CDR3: CASSFRSGRLADTQYF

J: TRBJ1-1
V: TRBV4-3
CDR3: CASSPMHRDWNTEAFF

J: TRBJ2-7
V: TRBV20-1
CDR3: CSAGKRGSYEQYF

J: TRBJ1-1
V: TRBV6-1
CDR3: CASSEGRTGFGVNTEAFF

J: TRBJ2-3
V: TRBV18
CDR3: CASSPSGLASTDTQYF

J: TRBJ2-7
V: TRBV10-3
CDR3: CAISDGMNEQYF

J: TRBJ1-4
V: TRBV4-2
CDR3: CASSQGGHNNFNEKLFF

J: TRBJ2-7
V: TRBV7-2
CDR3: CASSSRGGQRYEQYF

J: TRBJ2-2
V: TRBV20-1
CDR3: CSATSPRDTGELFF

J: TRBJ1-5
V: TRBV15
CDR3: CATSRDGGRGANQPQHF

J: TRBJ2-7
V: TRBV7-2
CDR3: CASSLVVGGSNYEQYF

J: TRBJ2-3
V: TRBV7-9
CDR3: CASSPEARGGKDTQYF

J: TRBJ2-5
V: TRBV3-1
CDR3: CASSQDVETTQYF

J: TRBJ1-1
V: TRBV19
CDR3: CASSIRENTEAFF

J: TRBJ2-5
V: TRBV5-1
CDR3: CASNLAGQETQYF